This section outlines one T cell receptor (beta chain) sequence together with its context. The data were obtained in a study of shared clonotypes between healthy human individuals. Background on the study: A couple of women and three men aged 18 to 49 made up the donors.

The method was immunoSEQ multiplex PCR; TCRdb's version includes in-frame clones alone and lacks a portion of them. The sample lists approximately 2,000,000 clones; 85% to 95% were seen once. It was CD45RO-negative cells, positively selected for CCR7, that made up naive CD8 cells, with terminally differentiated effector memory CD45RA+ cells excluded. This TCR was sampled from a man younger than 35 in good health. Some clones in this sample may be carry-over from other donors' samples. Sequencing used naive CD8+ T cells from PBMCs.

CDR3 loop: CASSIKTGVTNTGELFF. DNA of the CDR3: TGTGCCAGCAGTATTAAAACAGGCGTCACGAACACCGGGGAGCTGTTTTTT. The chain combines TRBV27 with TRBJ2-2; possible D gene TRBD1, 5 bases. Trimming removed 5 bases at V and 0 bases at J, with 16 bases between. In germline, CDR1 is MNHEY, CDR2 SMNVEV (reference sequence). The CDR3 covers 17 residues.